A single T cell receptor (beta chain) is shown here with its context. This record comes from a study of coeliac disease. The data were produced by immunoSEQ multiplex PCR, yet TCRdb's version contains in-frame clones alone and is incomplete. The sample consists of 5,500 to 7,500 clones, around 68% of them appearing once. J lost 3 bases, V lost 0 bases, and 10 bases had no gene match. In germline, CDR1 is KGHSY, CDR2 FQNENV. CDR3 length: 18 amino acids. Specimen: lymphocytes from the gut lamina propria. The clonotype comes from a man aged 65-85 years with active celiac disease. The chain employs TRBV16 and TRBJ2-7; TRBD1 agrees at 11 bases. CDR3 sequence: CASSQSASRDRGIYEQYF. The CDR3, as DNA: TGTGCCAGCAGCCAATCGGCTTCTCGGGACAGGGGGATCTACGAGCAGTACTTC.